This TCR beta chain was identified during a study of OX40 agonist ivuxolimab in advanced cancers. Study-level background: Dosing consisted of intravenous ivuxolimab at 0.01 to 10 mg/kg every 2 weeks. Aged roughly 23 to 79 with a mean of approximately 60 years, they were 75% to 85% male. The study, taken as a whole, reports: Partly responding patients at 0.1-3.0 mg/kg showed some of the smallest clonal expansion. Average numbers of expanded clones were greater in CD8+ T cells than in CD4+.

Germline CDR1 and CDR2: SGHRS and YFSETQ. V lost 3 bases to trimming and J lost 5 bases; unmatched junction nucleotides: 1. The CDR3 totals 12 residues. Points on this clone: No antigen is known for it.

Clones were read by immunoSEQ multiplex PCR, and TCRdb kept only the in-frame ones, dropping some. The sample includes 30,000 or so clones, less than 90% of them seen just once. Sample: CD4+ or CD8+ T cells sorted from blood, taken in a trial of the OX40 agonist ivuxolimab. The TCR was taken from an adult with an advanced solid tumor such as melanoma, head and neck, liver or kidney cancer. This sequence joins TRBV5-1 and TRBJ1-1, with TRBD1 matching 7 bases. The CDR3 bases are TGCGCCAGCAGCTCGACAGGGACTGAAGCTTTCTTT. Amino acid sequence: CASSSTGTEAFF.